A selection of T cell receptor beta chains follows, all from one sample in a study of cytomegalovirus exposure and HLA in healthy donors. The protocol was immunoSEQ multiplex PCR, while the TCRdb copy is restricted to in-frame clones and leaves out a portion. The table shows over 200,000 clones, with 85% to 90% occurring only once. What was sequenced was PBMCs. The receptors were gathered from a woman in her late teens or twenties in good health and CMV-seronegative. Each CDR3 is given with its conserved first and last residue. Each record gives: CDR3 DNA, CDR3 protein, V gene, J gene, clone size, D gene. A D gene is named only where the DNA matches it firmly. Some rows mark clone size as missing; the rest say once, few, many or name a class of expanded clone.

cdr3_nt: TGTGCCAGCAGCTTAGGAACGACTAGCGGGGGTTACAATGAGCAGTTCTTC
cdr3_aa: CASSLGTTSGGYNEQFF
v_call: TRBV11-3
j_call: TRBJ2-1
clone_size: -
d_call: TRBD2

cdr3_nt: TGTGCTAGTGGTTTGGTCGCGACAGATGGGGCTAACTATGGCTACACCTTC
cdr3_aa: CASGLVATDGANYGYTF
v_call: TRBV12-5
j_call: TRBJ1-2
clone_size: -
d_call: -

cdr3_nt: TGTGCCAGCAGCTTTAGGGGAGGGGAGACCCAGTACTTC
cdr3_aa: CASSFRGGETQYF
v_call: TRBV7-7
j_call: TRBJ2-5
clone_size: -
d_call: TRBD2

cdr3_nt: TGTGCCAGCAGTTACTCTTCCTCGGAGGTAGCGTATGAGCAGTTCTTC
cdr3_aa: CASSYSSSEVAYEQFF
v_call: TRBV6-5
j_call: TRBJ2-1
clone_size: once
d_call: -

cdr3_nt: TGCAGTGCTAGCCCCGGAGATGAGCAGTTCTTC
cdr3_aa: CSASPGDEQFF
v_call: TRBV20-1
j_call: TRBJ2-1
clone_size: -
d_call: -

cdr3_nt: TGTGCCAGCAGCTACAGGGGGGTGAACACCGGGGAGCTGTTTTTT
cdr3_aa: CASSYRGVNTGELFF
v_call: TRBV6-1
j_call: TRBJ2-2
clone_size: -
d_call: TRBD1

cdr3_nt: TGTGCCAGCAGCCCATACTCTAGCGGGATCTACAATGAGCAGTTCTTC
cdr3_aa: CASSPYSSGIYNEQFF
v_call: TRBV7-3
j_call: TRBJ2-1
clone_size: -
d_call: TRBD2

cdr3_nt: TGTGCCAGCAGCGTGGGGGGTCGGGCAGCCTACAATGAGCAGTTCTTC
cdr3_aa: CASSVGGRAAYNEQFF
v_call: TRBV9
j_call: TRBJ2-1
clone_size: -
d_call: -

cdr3_nt: TGCGCCAGCAGCCCCCCCGACAGGGGTTTGTATGGCTACACCTTC
cdr3_aa: CASSPPDRGLYGYTF
v_call: TRBV4-1
j_call: TRBJ1-2
clone_size: -
d_call: TRBD1

cdr3_nt: TGTGCCAGCAGCTTAGGGGTGCGTCTAGAGGGAACCGGGGAGCTGTTTTTT
cdr3_aa: CASSLGVRLEGTGELFF
v_call: TRBV7-9
j_call: TRBJ2-2
clone_size: -
d_call: -

cdr3_nt: TGTGCCAGTAGTACCCTGATAGCGGGGGTTAAAGAGACCCAGTACTTC
cdr3_aa: CASSTLIAGVKETQYF
v_call: TRBV19
j_call: TRBJ2-5
clone_size: -
d_call: TRBD2

cdr3_nt: TGCGCCAGCAGCCGGGGTACAGAAGAGACCCAGTACTTC
cdr3_aa: CASSRGTEETQYF
v_call: TRBV5-1
j_call: TRBJ2-5
clone_size: -
d_call: -

cdr3_nt: TGTGCCAGCAGCTACAGCGGGAGGATCTACGAGCAGTACTTC
cdr3_aa: CASSYSGRIYEQYF
v_call: TRBV13
j_call: TRBJ2-7
clone_size: -
d_call: TRBD2

cdr3_nt: TGTGCCAGCAGTGGGACTAGCGGGGGGGCAGATACGCAGTATTTT
cdr3_aa: CASSGTSGGADTQYF
v_call: TRBV6-1
j_call: TRBJ2-3
clone_size: few
d_call: TRBD2

cdr3_nt: TGTGCCAGCAGCCGTCTCTGGGGACAGATACAAGAGACCCAGTACTTC
cdr3_aa: CASSRLWGQIQETQYF
v_call: TRBV7-8
j_call: TRBJ2-5
clone_size: -
d_call: TRBD1

cdr3_nt: TGTGCCAGCAGCTCCGGTCCGGGTAGCTCGACCCAGCATTTT
cdr3_aa: CASSSGPGSSTQHF
v_call: TRBV9
j_call: TRBJ1-5
clone_size: -
d_call: -

cdr3_nt: TGTGCCAGCAGGTCACCGGGACAGGGGGCTTATGGCTACACCTTC
cdr3_aa: CASRSPGQGAYGYTF
v_call: TRBV5-6
j_call: TRBJ1-2
clone_size: -
d_call: TRBD1

cdr3_nt: TGTGCCAGCAGTCCCGGCACAGATACGCAGTATTTT
cdr3_aa: CASSPGTDTQYF
v_call: TRBV6-6
j_call: TRBJ2-3
clone_size: -
d_call: -

cdr3_nt: TGTGCCAGCAGCACGGGGACTAGCGGTAACACAGATACGCAGTATTTT
cdr3_aa: CASSTGTSGNTDTQYF
v_call: TRBV7-9
j_call: TRBJ2-3
clone_size: few
d_call: TRBD2

cdr3_nt: TGTGCCAGCAGCATAGCGGGACTAGCGCCAAACACCGGGGAGCTGTTTTTT
cdr3_aa: CASSIAGLAPNTGELFF
v_call: TRBV7-2
j_call: TRBJ2-2
clone_size: -
d_call: TRBD2

cdr3_nt: TGTGCCAGCAACAGCGCTAGCGGGAGCCTCTCCTACGAGCAGTACTTC
cdr3_aa: CASNSASGSLSYEQYF
v_call: TRBV6-6
j_call: TRBJ2-7
clone_size: -
d_call: TRBD2

cdr3_nt: TGTGCCAGCAGCTGGACTAGCGGGAGTAGTGATACGCAGTATTTT
cdr3_aa: CASSWTSGSSDTQYF
v_call: TRBV7-9
j_call: TRBJ2-3
clone_size: -
d_call: TRBD2

cdr3_nt: TGTGCCAGCAGCCGGGCTGCGGGCACCGGGGAGCTGTTTTTT
cdr3_aa: CASSRAAGTGELFF
v_call: TRBV7-6
j_call: TRBJ2-2
clone_size: -
d_call: -

cdr3_nt: TGTGCCAGCAGCCAAGATCAGGCCAGGGGAGGGACTGAAGCTTTCTTT
cdr3_aa: CASSQDQARGGTEAFF
v_call: TRBV4-2
j_call: TRBJ1-1
clone_size: -
d_call: -

cdr3_nt: TGTGCCAGCAGCTTATCAGGTCCCTTTAGCAATCAGCCCCAGCATTTT
cdr3_aa: CASSLSGPFSNQPQHF
v_call: TRBV11-2
j_call: TRBJ1-5
clone_size: -
d_call: -

cdr3_nt: TGTGCCACCGCGTGGCGGGAGAACACCGGGGAGCTGTTTTTT
cdr3_aa: CATAWRENTGELFF
v_call: TRBV5-6
j_call: TRBJ2-2
clone_size: -
d_call: -

cdr3_nt: TGTGCCAGCAGAGAGAGTGGAGGGGAGGGGACTGAAGCTTTCTTT
cdr3_aa: CASRESGGEGTEAFF
v_call: TRBV2
j_call: TRBJ1-1
clone_size: once
d_call: -

cdr3_nt: TGTGCCACCAGCAGAGATTATGGGGGGAGCTCTGGAAACACCATATATTTT
cdr3_aa: CATSRDYGGSSGNTIYF
v_call: TRBV15
j_call: TRBJ1-3
clone_size: -
d_call: -

cdr3_nt: TGTGCCATCAGTGAGTGGAGAGGGGGCGAAAACACTGAAGCTTTCTTT
cdr3_aa: CAISEWRGGENTEAFF
v_call: TRBV6-1
j_call: TRBJ1-1
clone_size: -
d_call: TRBD1

cdr3_nt: TGCGCCAGCAGCCCCCCGGGGAGCCCAGATACGCAGTATTTT
cdr3_aa: CASSPPGSPDTQYF
v_call: TRBV5-1
j_call: TRBJ2-3
clone_size: few
d_call: -

cdr3_nt: TGTGCCAGCAGCTTTAGTAGGTGGGCCACTGTGAACACTGAAGCTTTCTTT
cdr3_aa: CASSFSRWATVNTEAFF
v_call: TRBV7-8
j_call: TRBJ1-1
clone_size: -
d_call: -

cdr3_nt: TGTGCCAGCAGCGTAGGGGAAACTGAAGCTTTCTTT
cdr3_aa: CASSVGETEAFF
v_call: TRBV6-1
j_call: TRBJ1-1
clone_size: -
d_call: -

cdr3_nt: TGTGCCAGCAGCTTGAGCCAAGCGGAGTTATACGAGCAGTACTTC
cdr3_aa: CASSLSQAELYEQYF
v_call: TRBV5-6
j_call: TRBJ2-7
clone_size: -
d_call: -

cdr3_nt: TGTGCCAGCAGCTCTTTTGGGACTAACTACAATGAGCAGTTCTTC
cdr3_aa: CASSSFGTNYNEQFF
v_call: TRBV7-9
j_call: TRBJ2-1
clone_size: -
d_call: TRBD2

cdr3_nt: TGCGCCAGCAGCTTGGCCCCAGTCGCGAACACCGGGGAGCTGTTTTTT
cdr3_aa: CASSLAPVANTGELFF
v_call: TRBV5-1
j_call: TRBJ2-2
clone_size: -
d_call: -

cdr3_nt: TGTGCCAGCAGCCGCGGGGTGGGGGAAGGCTACGAGCAGTACTTC
cdr3_aa: CASSRGVGEGYEQYF
v_call: TRBV7-3
j_call: TRBJ2-7
clone_size: -
d_call: -

cdr3_nt: TGTGCCAGCAGTTACGCACAGGGCTCCTACAATGAGCAGTTCTTC
cdr3_aa: CASSYAQGSYNEQFF
v_call: TRBV6-5
j_call: TRBJ2-1
clone_size: few
d_call: -

cdr3_nt: TGCGCCAGCAGCTTGGACGGGGGGGGTAACTATGGCTACACCTTC
cdr3_aa: CASSLDGGGNYGYTF
v_call: TRBV5-1
j_call: TRBJ1-2
clone_size: -
d_call: -

cdr3_nt: TGTGCCAGCATTACAGGTAGTGGCAATCAGCCCCAGCATTTT
cdr3_aa: CASITGSGNQPQHF
v_call: TRBV6-1
j_call: TRBJ1-5
clone_size: few
d_call: -

cdr3_nt: TGCGCCAGCAGCCAATCGCAGGGGGCCCATCAGCCCCAGCATTTT
cdr3_aa: CASSQSQGAHQPQHF
v_call: TRBV4-1
j_call: TRBJ1-5
clone_size: -
d_call: TRBD1

cdr3_nt: TGTGCCAGCAGCTTAGCGCTTAGGGGGAACACTGAAGCTTTCTTT
cdr3_aa: CASSLALRGNTEAFF
v_call: TRBV7-2
j_call: TRBJ1-1
clone_size: -
d_call: -

cdr3_nt: TGTGCCAGCAGCTCAAAAGGACTAGCGAGGGCCTACGAGCAGTACTTC
cdr3_aa: CASSSKGLARAYEQYF
v_call: TRBV7-9
j_call: TRBJ2-7
clone_size: once
d_call: TRBD2

cdr3_nt: TGTGCCAGTAGTGTACAGGGCCGGGAGGGCTATGGCTACACCTTC
cdr3_aa: CASSVQGREGYGYTF
v_call: TRBV19
j_call: TRBJ1-2
clone_size: -
d_call: -

cdr3_nt: TGTGCCAGCACCCTAGGAAGTGGGACAGATACGCAGTATTTT
cdr3_aa: CASTLGSGTDTQYF
v_call: TRBV11-2
j_call: TRBJ2-3
clone_size: -
d_call: -

cdr3_nt: TGTGCCAGCAGCTTGAAGGGGACATACGAGCAGTACTTC
cdr3_aa: CASSLKGTYEQYF
v_call: TRBV5-5
j_call: TRBJ2-7
clone_size: few
d_call: -

cdr3_nt: TGCGCCAGCAGCAAGGGACTAGCCGACCAGACCCAGTACTTC
cdr3_aa: CASSKGLADQTQYF
v_call: TRBV4-3
j_call: TRBJ2-5
clone_size: -
d_call: TRBD2

cdr3_nt: TGTGCCAGCAGCTTAGGAGGAGACCCCTCCGAGCAGTACTTC
cdr3_aa: CASSLGGDPSEQYF
v_call: TRBV7-9
j_call: TRBJ2-7
clone_size: -
d_call: -

cdr3_nt: TGTGCCAGCTCTTCGGGGGTATCGGAGCAGTACTTC
cdr3_aa: CASSSGVSEQYF
v_call: TRBV18
j_call: TRBJ2-5
clone_size: -
d_call: -

cdr3_nt: TGTGCCAGCAGTGAAGTTTCGGCGGGAGTCGGCTACGAGCAGTACTTC
cdr3_aa: CASSEVSAGVGYEQYF
v_call: TRBV2
j_call: TRBJ2-7
clone_size: -
d_call: TRBD2

cdr3_nt: TGTGCCAGTAGCCCCACTAGCGGGTTCACAGATACGCAGTATTTT
cdr3_aa: CASSPTSGFTDTQYF
v_call: TRBV19
j_call: TRBJ2-3
clone_size: -
d_call: TRBD2

cdr3_nt: TGCGCCAGCAGCTTGGTACTAGCGGGTCACGAGCAGTACTTC
cdr3_aa: CASSLVLAGHEQYF
v_call: TRBV5-1
j_call: TRBJ2-7
clone_size: -
d_call: TRBD2

cdr3_nt: TGCGCCAGCAGTGTTATGGAAAAACTGTTTTTT
cdr3_aa: CASSVMEKLFF
v_call: TRBV10-1
j_call: TRBJ1-4
clone_size: -
d_call: -

cdr3_nt: TGTGCCAGCAGCCTAAGCGGCGGGAGTGGACAGCCCCAGCATTTT
cdr3_aa: CASSLSGGSGQPQHF
v_call: TRBV21-1
j_call: TRBJ1-5
clone_size: -
d_call: -

cdr3_nt: TGTGCCAGCAGTCCGCGGACAAGAAACTATGGCTACACCTTC
cdr3_aa: CASSPRTRNYGYTF
v_call: TRBV6-5
j_call: TRBJ1-2
clone_size: -
d_call: -

cdr3_nt: TGTGCCAGTAGTATAGATCCGTGGGGGCTCGCTGAAGCTTTCTTT
cdr3_aa: CASSIDPWGLAEAFF
v_call: TRBV19
j_call: TRBJ1-1
clone_size: -
d_call: -

cdr3_nt: TGTGCCAGCAGCTCATTCGGGACAGGGGGTATCTATGGGGCCAACGTCCTGACTTTC
cdr3_aa: CASSSFGTGGIYGANVLTF
v_call: TRBV11-2
j_call: TRBJ2-6
clone_size: -
d_call: TRBD1

cdr3_nt: TGTGCCAGCAGCTCCAGTATGTTCGGCTACACCTTC
cdr3_aa: CASSSSMFGYTF
v_call: TRBV5-6
j_call: TRBJ1-2
clone_size: -
d_call: -